Listed here are 28 T cell receptor beta chains from one sample, sequenced in a study of T cell responses to AZD1222 COVID-19 vaccine. Sequencing used immunoSEQ multiplex PCR; TCRdb keeps in-frame clones, though not all of them. The sample contains approximately 91,000 clones, about 91% of which appear only once. The material was peripheral blood, obtained 28 days after the second AZD1222 dose. The origin of the receptors is an adult who received the AZD1222 COVID-19 vaccine.

The genes are TRBV4-3 and TRBJ2-6, with D perhaps given as TRBD1 or TRBD2 (5 bases each). CDR1 and CDR2 (germline): LGHNA, YSLEER. V lost 0 bases to trimming and J lost 4 bases, with 10 bases between them. The CDR3 totals 16 residues. CDR3 residues: CASSQDSGTGANVLTF. In nucleotides, the CDR3 is TGCGCCAGCAGCCAAGATTCTGGGACCGGGGCCAACGTCCTGACTTTC.

The J gene is TRBJ2-7, the V gene TRBV28; 9 bases align to TRBD2. This CDR3 contains 13 residues. V was clipped by 6 bases and J by 2 bases; unmatched bases: 2. Germline assignment: CDR1 MDHEN and CDR2 SYDVKM. The CDR3 DNA sequence: TGTGCCAGCAGGACTAGCGGAACCTACGAGCAGTACTTC. Its protein product is CASRTSGTYEQYF.

The genes are TRBV5-1 and TRBJ2-7, with D perhaps matching TRBD2 (5 bases). The CDR3 is 13 amino acids. Germline V gene lookup returns CDR1 SGHRS and CDR2 YFSETQ. Trimming shortened V by 4 bases and J by 4 bases, and 12 bases separated the two germline ends. CDR3 residues: CASSRSGFYEQYF. The CDR3 region has the DNA TGCGCCAGCAGCCGATCGGGATTTTACGAGCAGTACTTC.

The count of this clone is one. The chain employs TRBV28 and TRBJ1-4; tentatively, D is TRBD1 (5 bases). Trimming removed 5 bases at V and 5 bases at J, with 15 bases between. This CDR3 is 15 amino acids long. Germline assignment: CDR1 MDHEN and CDR2 SYDVKM. CDR3 coding DNA: TGTGCCAGCAGTCCCTCTCCTGGACAAAATGAAAAACTGTTTTTT. Encoded protein: CASSPSPGQNEKLFF. The full variable domain, rest sourced from reference TRBV28 and TRBJ1-4, is DVKVTQSSRYLVKRTGEKVFLECVQDMDHENMFWYRQDPGLGLRLIYFSYDVKMKEKGDIPEGYSVSREKKERFSLILESASTNQTSMYLCASSPSPGQNEKLFFGSGTQLSVL.

This sequence joins TRBV13 and TRBJ1-4; 7 positions agree with TRBD1. The V and J ends lost 1 base and 8 bases, in that order; junction bases with no gene match: 7. Germline values: CDR1 PRHDT, CDR2 FYEKMQ (reference sequence). The CDR3 loop spans 15 amino acids. The CDR3, as DNA: TGTGCCAGCAGCTTAGCAGCCGGACAGGAGGAAAAACTGTTTTTT. Encoded protein: CASSLAAGQEEKLFF.

The chain uses TRBV14 and TRBJ2-3; D unresolved. This CDR3 contains 16 residues. Per germline, CDR1 SGHDN and CDR2 FVKESK. Trimming cost V 0 bases and J 0 bases, with 10 bases left between them. CDR3 in amino acids: CASSQDPPHSTDTQYF. In DNA, the CDR3 is TGTGCCAGCAGCCAAGATCCTCCCCACAGCACAGATACGCAGTATTTT.

The chain couples TRBV12-5 to TRBJ2-3; D is uncertain. The CDR3 has 13 residues. The germline V and J ends were trimmed by 8 bases and 1 base, with 10 bases remaining between them. In germline, CDR1 is LGHNT, CDR2 FRNRAP. CDR3 protein: CASSSAGTDTQYF. DNA of the CDR3: TGTGCTAGTTCCAGTGCTGGCACAGATACGCAGTATTTT.

The chain is built from TRBV29-1 and TRBJ2-2, with D uncertain. V lost 7 bases to trimming and J lost 8 bases, with 11 bases between them. Germline assignment: CDR1 SQVTM and CDR2 ANQGSEA. CDR3 length equals 11 residues. Here the CDR3 DNA reads TGCAGCGCCCAGGATTGGGGGGAGCTGTTTTTT. Translating it yields CSAQDWGELFF.

The rearrangement links TRBV5-4 to TRBJ2-2; 10 bases are a match to TRBD2. Per the germline V gene, CDR1 is SGHNT and CDR2 is YYREEE (reference sequence). V was clipped by 2 bases and J by 6 bases; unmatched bases: 1. The CDR3 covers 14 residues. The CDR3 coding sequence is TGTGCCAGCAGCTTAGGACTAGCGGCCGGGGAGCTGTTTTTT. Its protein is CASSLGLAAGELFF.

The rearrangement uses TRBV5-1 and TRBJ1-1, with no clear D. The CDR3 is 13 residues long. Trimming removed 2 bases at V and 8 bases at J, with 13 bases between. Per the germline V gene, CDR1 is SGHRS and CDR2 is YFSETQ. The CDR3 protein is CASSLGPLYEAFF. In nucleotides, the CDR3 is TGCGCCAGCAGCTTAGGACCCCTTTACGAAGCTTTCTTT.

The V gene is TRBV29-1, the J gene TRBJ1-1, with 8 bases that match TRBD1. This CDR3 comprises 15 residues. The V and J ends lost 2 bases and 8 bases, in that order; junction bases with no gene match: 13. CDR1 is SQVTM and CDR2 is ANQGSEA in the germline V gene. The CDR3 DNA follows: TGCAGCGTTGAAAGGGACAGGCCCGCCGCTCGAGAAGCTTTCTTT. It is translated as CSVERDRPAAREAFF.

This chain uses TRBV19 with TRBJ1-2, with a tentative D call TRBD1 (5 bases). Germline V lookup: CDR1 LNHDA, CDR2 SQIVND (reference sequence). The V end lost 3 bases, the J end lost 2 bases, and 13 bases lay between the germline ends. The CDR3 has 15 amino acids. Written as DNA, the CDR3 is TGTGCCAGTAGTATTCAAGGGGTCGGGAACTATGGCTACACCTTC. Translating gives CASSIQGVGNYGYTF.

The rearrangement links TRBV30 to TRBJ2-1; no clear D gene. CDR3 length: 16 residues. With 0 bases removed from V and 5 bases from J, the gap between germline ends came to 17 bases. Germline V gives CDR1 GTSNPN, CDR2 SVGIG (reference sequence). CDR3 sequence: CAWSVRGPLKNNEQFF. In nucleotides, the CDR3 is TGTGCCTGGAGTGTACGCGGACCCCTCAAAAACAATGAGCAGTTCTTC.

V is TRBV7-2 and J is TRBJ2-1; 10 bases are a match to TRBD2. There are 15 residues in the CDR3. From germline, CDR1 is SGHTA and CDR2 FQGNSA. V dropped 1 base and J dropped 6; count of bases not matched to a gene: 3. The DNA for the CDR3 is TGTGCCAGCAGCTTAGGCTCTAGCGGGAGCAATGAGCAGTTCTTC. Translated: CASSLGSSGSNEQFF.

The gene calls are TRBV10-3 and TRBJ2-7; 10 bases match TRBD1. Germline lookup yields CDR1 ENHRY and CDR2 SYGVKD. This CDR3 is 15 amino acids long. Germline trimming cut 3 bases from V and 6 bases from J; bases unmatched to any gene: 8. This chain's CDR3 is CAISDAGTGVREQYF. The CDR3 DNA reads TGTGCCATCAGTGATGCCGGGACAGGGGTACGCGAGCAGTACTTC.

The CDR3 DNA sequence: TGTGCCAGCAGCCAAGACACTAGCGGGAGTACTTACGAGCAGTACTTC. Encoded protein: CASSQDTSGSTYEQYF. J is TRBJ2-7 and V is TRBV4-2, with TRBD2 identical over 11 bases. This CDR3 is built from 16 residues. Trimming removed 0 bases from V and 4 bases from J; junction bases left unmatched: 5. CDR1 and CDR2 (germline): LGHNA, YNFKEQ.

The CDR3 sequence is CASSIDARGWSGANVLTF. The DNA for the CDR3 is TGTGCCAGTAGTATAGATGCCAGGGGGTGGTCTGGGGCCAACGTCCTGACTTTC. The chain employs TRBV19 and TRBJ2-6, with 7 bases identical to TRBD1. CDR3 size: 18 residues. The V segment lost 0 bases and the J segment 1 base; nucleotides outside the gene matches: 6. The germline CDR1 and CDR2 sequences are LNHDA and SQIVND (reference sequence). Using reference TRBV19 and TRBJ2-6 for the parts outside the CDR3, the full variable domain is DGGITQSPKYLFRKEGQNVTLSCEQNLNHDAMYWYRQDPGQGLRLIYYSQIVNDFQKGDIAEGYSVSREKKESFPLTVTSAQKNPTAFYLCASSIDARGWSGANVLTFGAGSRLTVL.

The chain carries TRBV19 and TRBJ1-3; D may be TRBD1 (5 bases). The germline V and J ends were trimmed by 4 bases and 7 bases, with 14 bases remaining between them. There are 14 residues in the CDR3. The germline CDR1 and CDR2 sequences are LNHDA and SQIVND (reference sequence). The CDR3 protein is CASSTGYADNTIYF. The DNA of the CDR3 is TGTGCCAGTAGTACAGGGTATGCGGACAACACCATATATTTT.

The J gene is TRBJ2-1, the V gene TRBV27, with TRBD1 identical over 8 bases. V lost 4 bases, J lost 0 bases, and 8 bases stayed unmatched. The germline V gene encodes CDR1 MNHEY and CDR2 SMNVEV (reference sequence). The CDR3 extends over 17 amino acids. CDR3 bases: TGTGCCAGCAGTTACCGAACAGGGGGAAGCTCCTACAATGAGCAGTTCTTC. Translation: CASSYRTGGSSYNEQFF.

This sequence joins TRBV24-1 and TRBJ1-1, with a tentative D call TRBD1 (5 bases). Trimming cost V 5 bases and J 0 bases, with 36 bases left between them. This CDR3 has 23 residues. CDR1 and CDR2 from the germline V gene are KGHDR and SFDVKD. The CDR3 region is CATSGSRAELYQHYIHMNTEAFF. CDR3 DNA sequence: TGTGCCACCAGTGGGTCCAGGGCCGAACTATACCAACACTACATCCACATGAACACTGAAGCTTTCTTT.

J is TRBJ2-2 and V is TRBV19, with 7 nucleotides matching TRBD2. Germline CDR1 is LNHDA and CDR2 is SQIVND (reference sequence). The CDR3 length is 16 residues. The ends lost 6 bases at V and 5 bases at J; junction bases unmatched: 12. The CDR3 DNA reads as TGTGCCAGTAGAAAATTGGGGGAGGGAACGACCGGGGAGCTGTTTTTT. As protein: CASRKLGEGTTGELFF.

The chain combines TRBV28 with TRBJ2-7; D is ambiguous. V dropped 5 bases and J dropped 7 bases, with 9 bases sitting between them. This CDR3 comprises 11 residues. In germline, CDR1 is MDHEN, CDR2 SYDVKM. In nucleotides, the CDR3 is TGTGCCAGCAGTGGGGTCGGAGAGCAGTACTTC. It codes for CASSGVGEQYF.

The chain carries TRBV25-1 and TRBJ1-4; weak D call: TRBD1 (6 bases). Trimming shortened V by 1 base and J by 8 bases, and 11 bases separated the two germline ends. Germline V gene sequence: CDR1 MGHDK, CDR2 SYGVNS. CDR3 length: 14 amino acids. The CDR3 loop reads CASSESTGREKLFF. In nucleotides, the CDR3 is TGTGCCAGCAGTGAATCTACAGGGCGAGAAAAACTGTTTTTT.

V gene TRBV19 combines with J gene TRBJ1-1, with D hard to call. The CDR3 is 13 residues long. Germline V gene lookup returns CDR1 LNHDA and CDR2 SQIVND (reference sequence). Deletions cut 4 bases from V and 2 bases from J, with 8 bases between. The CDR3 region is CASSSTRNTEAFF. The CDR3 DNA follows: TGTGCCAGTAGTAGTACGCGCAACACTGAAGCTTTCTTT.

The chain couples TRBV19 to TRBJ1-1; tentatively, D is TRBD1 (6 bases). Trimming cost V 10 bases and J 1 base, with 10 bases left between them. This CDR3 contains 12 residues. CDR1 LNHDA and CDR2 SQIVND come from the germline V gene (reference sequence). The CDR3 nucleotides are TGTGCCACCTCGGACAGGAACACTGAAGCTTTCTTT. This encodes CATSDRNTEAFF.

The chain uses TRBV11-2 and TRBJ2-7, with 8 bases identical to TRBD1. The CDR3 contains 14 residues. V lost 3 bases, J lost 3 bases, and 4 bases stayed unmatched. The germline CDR1 and CDR2 sequences are SGHAT and FQNNGV. CDR3 bases: TGTGCCAGCAGCTTTGGAGGGACAGGCTACGAGCAGTACTTC. It translates to CASSFGGTGYEQYF.

This sequence joins TRBV10-2 and TRBJ1-1; TRBD1 might be the D (5 bases). Germline V lookup: CDR1 WSHSY, CDR2 SAAADI. The CDR3 loop spans 15 amino acids. V was trimmed by 3 bases and J by 5 bases, leaving 16 bases between them. The CDR3, as DNA: TGCGCCAGCAGTGATTCTCCAGGGAGTGGTACTGAAGCTTTCTTT. This gives the protein CASSDSPGSGTEAFF.

The chain recombines TRBV5-4 with TRBJ2-7, with D tentatively TRBD2 (6 bases). V was pared by 3 bases and J by 7 bases, with 17 bases between. Germline V gene sequence: CDR1 SGHNT, CDR2 YYREEE (reference sequence). The CDR3 is 14 amino acids. The CDR3 protein is CASSSSLAPGEQYF. The DNA for the CDR3 is TGTGCCAGCAGCTCTTCACTAGCCCCTGGGGAGCAGTACTTC.